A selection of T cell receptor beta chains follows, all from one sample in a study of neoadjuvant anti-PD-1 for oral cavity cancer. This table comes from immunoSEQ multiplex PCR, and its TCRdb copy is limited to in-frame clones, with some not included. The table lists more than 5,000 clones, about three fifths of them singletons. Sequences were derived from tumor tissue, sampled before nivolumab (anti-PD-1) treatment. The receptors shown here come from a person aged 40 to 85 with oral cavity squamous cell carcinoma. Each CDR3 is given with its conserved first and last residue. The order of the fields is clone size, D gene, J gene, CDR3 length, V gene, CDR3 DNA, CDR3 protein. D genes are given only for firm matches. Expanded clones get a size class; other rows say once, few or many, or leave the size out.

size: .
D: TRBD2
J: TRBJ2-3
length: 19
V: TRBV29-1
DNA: TGCAGCGTTGAAGCCCCAGCGGGGTTAATGTTTACGAGCACAGATACGCAGTATTTT
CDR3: CSVEAPAGLMFTSTDTQYF

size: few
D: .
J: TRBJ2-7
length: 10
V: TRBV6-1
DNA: TGTGCCAGCAGTGAAGTCGGTGTTTACTTC
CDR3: CASSEVGVYF

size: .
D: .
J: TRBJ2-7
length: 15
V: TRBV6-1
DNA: TGTGCCAGCAGGACCTCTTTTGGGGACTCCTACGAGCAGTACTTC
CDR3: CASRTSFGDSYEQYF

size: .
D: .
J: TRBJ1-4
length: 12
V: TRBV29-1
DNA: TGCAGCGGGGGAGTGTGGGGTGAAAAACTGTTTTTT
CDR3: CSGGVWGEKLFF

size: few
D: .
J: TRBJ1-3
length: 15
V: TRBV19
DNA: TGTGCCAGTAGTATCAGCAGTGTTGCTGGAAACACCATATATTTT
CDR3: CASSISSVAGNTIYF

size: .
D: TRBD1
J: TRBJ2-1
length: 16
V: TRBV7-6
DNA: TGTGCCAGCAGCTTATGGGCCCGGGACAGGGAGAATGAGCAGTTCTTC
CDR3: CASSLWARDRENEQFF

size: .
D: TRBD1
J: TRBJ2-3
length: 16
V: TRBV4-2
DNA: TGTGCCAGCAGCCAAGATTTCGGGACAGTTACAGATACGCAGTATTTT
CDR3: CASSQDFGTVTDTQYF

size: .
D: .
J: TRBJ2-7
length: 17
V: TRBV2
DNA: TGTGCCAGCAGTCCAACCCCACTACTAATAATGAACTACGAGCAGTACTTC
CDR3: CASSPTPLLIMNYEQYF

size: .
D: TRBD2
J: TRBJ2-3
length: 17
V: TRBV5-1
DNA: TGCGCCAGCAGCTTGGAGGGTCCCGGGGGGGGCACAGATACGCAGTATTTT
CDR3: CASSLEGPGGGTDTQYF

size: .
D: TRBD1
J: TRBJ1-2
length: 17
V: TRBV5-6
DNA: TGTGCCAGCGTCGGACCGGAAGCGGGACAGGGCCTCTATGGCTACACCTTC
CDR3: CASVGPEAGQGLYGYTF

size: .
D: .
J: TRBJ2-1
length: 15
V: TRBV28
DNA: TGTGCCAGCAGTCGATCTCAGGAGAGAGCCAATGAGCAGTTCTTC
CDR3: CASSRSQERANEQFF

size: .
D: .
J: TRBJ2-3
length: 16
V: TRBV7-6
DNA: TGTGCCAGCAGCTTATCGGCGGGGGCAAGCACAGATACGCAGTATTTT
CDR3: CASSLSAGASTDTQYF

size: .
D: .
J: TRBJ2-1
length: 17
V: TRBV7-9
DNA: TGTGCCAGCAGCTTAGCAGGGCGGTCGACCTCCTACAATGAGCAGTTCTTC
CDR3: CASSLAGRSTSYNEQFF

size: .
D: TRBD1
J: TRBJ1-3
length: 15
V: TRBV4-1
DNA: TGCGCCAGCAGCCAATTTACAGGGGACGGAAACACCATATATTTT
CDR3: CASSQFTGDGNTIYF

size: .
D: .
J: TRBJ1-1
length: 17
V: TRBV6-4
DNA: TGTGCCAGCAGTGTAGGGGACGGCGTTCCCCTGCTGACTGAAGCTTTCTTT
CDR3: CASSVGDGVPLLTEAFF

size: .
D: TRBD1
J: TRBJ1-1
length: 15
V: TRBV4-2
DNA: TGTGCCAGCAGCCGAGGGACAGGGGAAAAAACTGAAGCTTTCTTT
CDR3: CASSRGTGEKTEAFF

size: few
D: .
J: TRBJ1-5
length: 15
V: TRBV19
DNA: TGTGCCAGTAGTATTCAGTGGTCAGGATATCAGCCCCAGCATTTT
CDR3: CASSIQWSGYQPQHF

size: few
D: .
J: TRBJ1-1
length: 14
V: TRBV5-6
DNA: TGTGCCAGCAGTTTCGTGGGACAGAACACTGAAGCTTTCTTT
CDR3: CASSFVGQNTEAFF

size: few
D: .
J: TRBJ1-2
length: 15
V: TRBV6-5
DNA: TGTGCCAGCAGTTTCAAACAATTCGCTAACTATGGCTACACCTTC
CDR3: CASSFKQFANYGYTF

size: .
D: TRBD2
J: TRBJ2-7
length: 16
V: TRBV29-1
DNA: TGCAGCGTTGCGGGTAGCGAGCGGGAGAACTCCTACGAGCAGTACTTC
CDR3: CSVAGSERENSYEQYF

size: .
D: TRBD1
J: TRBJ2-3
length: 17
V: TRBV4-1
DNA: TGCGCCAGCAGCCACCCGAAGGGACAGGGGGCAGCAGATACGCAGTATTTT
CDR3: CASSHPKGQGAADTQYF

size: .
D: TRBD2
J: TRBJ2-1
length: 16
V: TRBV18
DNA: TGTGCCAGCTCACTTATACTAGCGGGGGCGCAGGATGAGCAGTTCTTC
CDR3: CASSLILAGAQDEQFF

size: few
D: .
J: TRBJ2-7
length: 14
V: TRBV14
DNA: TGTGCCAGCAGCCAAGTCGCCAGCCCCTACGAGCAGTACTTC
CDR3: CASSQVASPYEQYF

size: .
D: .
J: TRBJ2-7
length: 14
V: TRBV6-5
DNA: TGTGCCAGCGCCGTCTGGGGCAGTACCTACGAGCAGTACTTC
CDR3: CASAVWGSTYEQYF

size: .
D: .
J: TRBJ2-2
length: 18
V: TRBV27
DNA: TGTGCCAGCAGTTTAAACAATGCCGGGACGGCAAACACCGGGGAGCTGTTTTTT
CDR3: CASSLNNAGTANTGELFF

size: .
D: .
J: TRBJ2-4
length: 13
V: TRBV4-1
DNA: TGCGCCAGCAGCCAATTACTATGGGGCATTCAGTACTTC
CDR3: CASSQLLWGIQYF

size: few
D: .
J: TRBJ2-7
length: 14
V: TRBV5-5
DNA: TGTGCCAGCAGCTTGGCCGGGCAGACTTACGAGCAGTACTTC
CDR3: CASSLAGQTYEQYF

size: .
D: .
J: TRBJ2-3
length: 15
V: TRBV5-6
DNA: TGTGCCAGCAGCTTGGACGGACAGCCTACAGATACGCAGTATTTT
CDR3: CASSLDGQPTDTQYF

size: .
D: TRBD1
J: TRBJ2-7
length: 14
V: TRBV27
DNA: TGTGCCAGCAGTTTTTTTAGGACAGGTCCGGAGCAGTACTTC
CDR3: CASSFFRTGPEQYF

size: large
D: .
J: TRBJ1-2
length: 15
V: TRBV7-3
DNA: TGTGCCAGCACACCCGAGCCGACATTCGACTATGGCTACACCTTC
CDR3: CASTPEPTFDYGYTF

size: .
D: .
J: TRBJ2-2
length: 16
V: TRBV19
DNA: TGTGCCAGTAGTCCCCCCCGGGGACGGTCCACCGGGGAGCTGTTTTTT
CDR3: CASSPPRGRSTGELFF

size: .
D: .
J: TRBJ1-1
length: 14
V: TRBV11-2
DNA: TGTGCCAGCGGTCGGGGGGGGTTGAGCACTGAAGCTTTCTTT
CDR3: CASGRGGLSTEAFF

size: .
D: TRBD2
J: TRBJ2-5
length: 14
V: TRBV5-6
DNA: TGTGCCAGCAGCATAGCGGGAGGTCGGGAGACCCAGTACTTC
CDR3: CASSIAGGRETQYF

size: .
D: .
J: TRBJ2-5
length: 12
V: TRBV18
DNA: TGTGCCAGCTCACCGGCGGGGGAGACCCAGTACTTC
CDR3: CASSPAGETQYF

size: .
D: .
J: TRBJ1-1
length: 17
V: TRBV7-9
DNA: TGTGCCAGCAGCTGGACTCTTGGTGGGGGTATGGCCACTGAAGCTTTCTTT
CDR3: CASSWTLGGGMATEAFF

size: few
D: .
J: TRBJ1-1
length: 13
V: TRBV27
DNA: TGTGCCAGCAGTTTCCAGTGGGACACTGAAGCTTTCTTT
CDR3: CASSFQWDTEAFF

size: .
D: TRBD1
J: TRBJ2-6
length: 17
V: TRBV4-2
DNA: TGTGCCAGCAGCCAAGAGACAGGGTCCTCTGGGGCCAACGTCCTGACTTTC
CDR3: CASSQETGSSGANVLTF

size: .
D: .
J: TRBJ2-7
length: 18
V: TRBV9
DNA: TGTGCCAGCAGCGTAATAGTACGGAGGACAGCTGCTGCCTACGAGCAGTACTTC
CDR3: CASSVIVRRTAAAYEQYF

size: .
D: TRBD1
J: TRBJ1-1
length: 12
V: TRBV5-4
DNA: TGTGCCAGCAGTACCCGAGGGACAGAGGCTTTCTTT
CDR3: CASSTRGTEAFF

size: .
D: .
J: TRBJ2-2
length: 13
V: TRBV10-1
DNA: TGCGCCAGCAGTGAGAATGTTGCCGGGGAGCTGTTTTTT
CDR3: CASSENVAGELFF

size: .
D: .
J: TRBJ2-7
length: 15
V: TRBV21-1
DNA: TGTGCCAGCAGCAAAGGAGGGACTAGCGAGTACGAGCAGTACTTC
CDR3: CASSKGGTSEYEQYF

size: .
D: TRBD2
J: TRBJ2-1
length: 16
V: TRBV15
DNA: TGTGCCACCAGCAGAGATCGGGGACTAGCGAGGAATGAGCAGTTCTTC
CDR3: CATSRDRGLARNEQFF

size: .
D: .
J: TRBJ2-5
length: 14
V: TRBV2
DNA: TGTGCCAGCAACATTCGGGCGGGATCGGAGACCCAGTACTTC
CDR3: CASNIRAGSETQYF

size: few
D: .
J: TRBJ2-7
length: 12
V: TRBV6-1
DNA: TGTGCCAGCAGTGAAGTCCGATACGAGCAGTACTTC
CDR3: CASSEVRYEQYF

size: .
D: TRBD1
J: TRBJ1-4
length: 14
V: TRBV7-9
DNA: TGTGCCAGCAGCCGGACAGGGTACTATGAAAAACTGTTTTTT
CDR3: CASSRTGYYEKLFF

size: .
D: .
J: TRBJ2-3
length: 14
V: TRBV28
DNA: TGTGCCAGCGCGTTTGTATCTGGCACAGATACGCAGTATTTT
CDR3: CASAFVSGTDTQYF

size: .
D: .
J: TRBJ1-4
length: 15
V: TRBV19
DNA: TGTGCCAGTAGTATAGGCGGGGGGATCCATGAAAAACTGTTTTTT
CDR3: CASSIGGGIHEKLFF

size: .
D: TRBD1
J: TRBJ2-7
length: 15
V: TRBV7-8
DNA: TGTGCCAGCAGCGCCGGACAGGGGCATTTCTACGAGCAGTACTTC
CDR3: CASSAGQGHFYEQYF

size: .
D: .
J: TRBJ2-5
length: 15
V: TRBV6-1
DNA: TGTGCCAGCAGTGAAGCGAGCTACGGAGTAGAGACCCAGTACTTC
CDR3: CASSEASYGVETQYF

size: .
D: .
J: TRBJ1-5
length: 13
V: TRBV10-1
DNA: TGCGCCAGCAGTCCCTCGGGCAATCAGCCCCAGCATTTT
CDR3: CASSPSGNQPQHF

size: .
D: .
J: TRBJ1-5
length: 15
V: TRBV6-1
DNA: TGTGCCAGCAGTGAAGCGGATGGCCACGGGCAGCCCCAGCATTTT
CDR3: CASSEADGHGQPQHF

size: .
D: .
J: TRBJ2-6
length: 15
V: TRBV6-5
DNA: TGTGCCAGCAGATCGACAGCGGCTGGGGCCAACGTCCTGACTTTC
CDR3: CASRSTAAGANVLTF

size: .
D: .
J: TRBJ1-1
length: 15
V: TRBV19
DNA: TGTGCCAGTAGTATTACGGGGGCAGAGAACACTGAAGCTTTCTTT
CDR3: CASSITGAENTEAFF

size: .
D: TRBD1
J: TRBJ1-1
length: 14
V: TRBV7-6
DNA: TGTGCCAGCAGCTTATCGCAGGGGGACACTGAAGCTTTCTTT
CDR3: CASSLSQGDTEAFF